These 30 T cell receptor beta chains share one sample of origin, sequenced in a study of blood T cells in healthy people across ages. The use of a sample-barcoded 5' primer and a J-beta primer mix characterized a second PCR of about 6 to 12 cycles. TCRdb used MiXCR to reprocess the 5' RACE reads, holding one entry per CDR3 protein. Counted here are roughly 800,000 distinct CDR3 sequences, around a quarter occurring once; the ten biggest clones make up 3%. This same sample was also taken into another study, of T cells of mothers and their children.

The sample taken for sequencing was blood. The origin of the receptors is a boy between 5 and 17 years old in good health.

This clonotype was seen repeatedly, ten times or more. Germline is not matched at one junction end, which may reflect a read error. V is TRBV7-7 and J is TRBJ2-5; 13 nucleotides match TRBD2. The germline V gene has CDR1 SSHAT and CDR2 FNYEAQ (reference sequence). The CDR3 contains 14 residues. CDR3 protein: CASSRTSGRQTQYF. The CDR3 nucleotides are TGTGCTAGCAGCCGGACTAGCGGGAGACAGACCCAGTACTTC.

The chain recombines TRBV7-6 with TRBJ1-6; TRBD1 agrees at 12 bases. Germline lookup yields CDR1 SGHVS and CDR2 FNYEAQ. The CDR3 consists of 16 residues. V shed 7 bases and J 7 bases; nucleotides not matched to a gene: 8. DNA for the CDR3: TGTGCCAGCACACCGGGACAGGGGGCGAGGAATTCACCCCTCCACTTT. It translates to CASTPGQGARNSPLHF.

This clonotype has ten or more counts. The chain is built from TRBV29-1 and TRBJ1-4, with D maybe TRBD1 (5 bases). Looked up from germline, CDR1 is SQVTM and CDR2 is ANQGSEA. Trimming shortened V by 7 bases and J by 0 bases, and 9 bases separated the two germline ends. This CDR3 comprises 13 residues. The CDR3 DNA sequence: TGCAGCGCCTGGGGGGCAACTAATGAAAAACTGTTTTTT. Residues: CSAWGATNEKLFF.

This clonotype came up a few times. The chain employs TRBV6-5 and TRBJ1-2, with unresolved D. The V end was cut by 5 bases, the J end by 8 bases, with 15 bases between. CDR1 is MNHEY and CDR2 is SVGAGI in the germline V gene. The CDR3 is made up of 13 amino acids. CDR3 region: CASSRRAGRGYTF. DNA of the CDR3: TGTGCCAGCAGTCGCCGGGCCGGCAGGGGCTACACCTTC.

This sequence joins TRBV28 and TRBJ1-2; D remains ambiguous. CDR3 length: 11 residues. The V and J ends lost 6 bases and 8 bases respectively, with 10 bases between them. Germline V lookup: CDR1 MDHEN, CDR2 SYDVKM. The CDR3 protein is CASSRYEGYTF. CDR3 nucleotide sequence: TGTGCCAGCAGCCGGTATGAGGGCTACACCTTC.

The chain couples TRBV20-1 to TRBJ2-5; possibly TRBD1 for D (6 bases). This CDR3 is built from 13 residues. The V and J ends lost 1 base and 5 bases respectively, with 11 bases between them. CDR1 is DFQATT, CDR2 SNEGSKA, per germline (reference sequence). The CDR3 region is CSARGQARETQYF. The CDR3 DNA reads TGCAGTGCTAGAGGACAGGCCCGGGAGACCCAGTACTTC.

The J gene is TRBJ2-5, the V gene TRBV2; 8 bases match TRBD1. The end of the DNA fits TRBJ2-7 better, so the J call may be wrong. Germline V gene sequence: CDR1 SNHLY, CDR2 FYNNEI. The CDR3 runs 13 residues. In nucleotides, the CDR3 is TGTGCCAGCAACCGGGACAGGACCTACGAGCAGTACTTC. Translating it yields CASNRDRTYEQYF.

V usage is TRBV5-1 and J usage is TRBJ1-1; D remains unclear. V lost 3 bases and J lost 0, with 9 bases in between. The length of the CDR3 is 14 residues. Germline CDR1 SGHRS, CDR2 YFSETQ. The CDR3 DNA is TGCGCCAGCAGCTCGGGAGTCATGAACACTGAAGCTTTCTTT. Residues: CASSSGVMNTEAFF.

This chain connects TRBV2 to TRBJ2-5; possible D gene TRBD2, 6 bases. The germline CDR1 and CDR2 sequences are SNHLY and FYNNEI. Trimming left V 0 bases short and J 7 bases short, with 12 bases between. The CDR3 contains 14 residues. The CDR3 region is CASSEATGGVTQYF. The CDR3, as DNA: TGTGCCAGCAGTGAAGCTACCGGCGGGGTGACCCAGTACTTC.

This clonotype was counted between two and nine times. The chain recombines TRBV19 with TRBJ2-1; 7 bases are shared with TRBD1. The J call may be mistaken, given a closer DNA end match to TRBJ2-5. This CDR3 has 17 amino acids. Germline V gives CDR1 LNHDA, CDR2 SQIVND (reference sequence). CDR3 sequence (DNA): TGTGCCAGTAGTATCGGCCGGACAGGACTTTACCAAGAGACCCAGTACTTC. Its translation: CASSIGRTGLYQETQYF.

The chain joins TRBV14 to TRBJ2-6; D is unclear. Germline V CDR1 and CDR2: SGHDN, FVKESK. V shed 5 bases and J shed 0 bases, with 11 bases lying between them. The CDR3 consists of 16 residues. The CDR3 DNA follows: TGTGCCAGCAGCTTACAGTGGGGCTCTGGGGCCAACGTCCTGACTTTC. The encoded protein is CASSLQWGSGANVLTF.

This clonotype has a single count. V usage is TRBV7-9 and J usage is TRBJ2-2, with a possible D match to TRBD2 (5 bases). The CDR3 extends over 15 amino acids. CDR1 SEHNR and CDR2 FQNEAQ come from the germline V gene (reference sequence). V lost 5 bases and J 4 bases, leaving 14 bases between the germline ends. CDR3 in DNA: TGTGCCAGCAGCCCCCGACTAATGGGCACCGGGGAGCTGTTTTTT. This gives the protein CASSPRLMGTGELFF.

In its sample, this clonotype was seen once. V gene TRBV6-6 combines with J gene TRBJ1-1, with 9 positions matching TRBD1. The CDR3 is 15 residues long. The V segment lost 5 bases and the J segment 6 bases; nucleotides outside the gene matches: 10. The germline V gene has CDR1 MNHNY and CDR2 SVGAGI (reference sequence). The CDR3 coding sequence is TGTGCCAGCAGTCCCACCGGGACAGGGTACGCTGAAGCTTTCTTT. Translation gives CASSPTGTGYAEAFF.

In the case of this clonotype: Its ends do not fully match the called genes, so a read error is possible. This chain links TRBV7-3 with TRBJ2-5, with a possible D match to TRBD2 (6 bases). Germline CDR1 SGHTA, CDR2 FQGTGA. The CDR3 spans 13 residues. The CDR3 nucleotides are TGTCCCAGCAGCCCAGATAGCGGAGAGACCCAGTACTTC. Amino acid sequence: CPSSPDSGETQYF.

This chain uses TRBV12-3 or TRBV12-4 with TRBJ1-2; D gene unclear. The length of the CDR3 is 12 residues. The V gene lost 5 bases and the J gene lost 4 bases, with 8 bases spanning the gap. CDR3 sequence (DNA): TGTGCCAGCAGTAGTTCAGCCTATGGCTACACCTTC. The encoded protein is CASSSSAYGYTF.

CDR3 coding DNA: TGCGCCAGCAGCGGGGGACTAGCGGGTGAGCAGTTCTTC. It translates to CASSGGLAGEQFF. The chain uses TRBV5-1 and TRBJ2-1; TRBD2 matches 12 bases. There are 13 residues in the CDR3. The V and J ends lost 4 bases and 9 bases, in that order; junction bases with no gene match: 2. Germline CDR1 and CDR2: SGHRS and YFSETQ.

This clonotype was seen a few times. The rearrangement joins TRBV18 to TRBJ1-1, with unresolved D. Per the germline V gene, CDR1 is KGHSH and CDR2 is LQKENI. The ends were cut back, 0 bases at V and 3 bases at J, with 11 bases in the middle. CDR3 length: 15 amino acids. CDR3 DNA sequence: TGTGCCAGCTCACCACCGGCAGGCTTCCACACTGAAGCTTTCTTT. Its translation is CASSPPAGFHTEAFF.

This clonotype has just a few counts. V usage is TRBV15 and J usage is TRBJ2-5; TRBD2 is a possible D gene (6 bases). The V end lost 5 bases, the J end lost 3 bases, and 13 bases lay between the germline ends. Germline loops: CDR1 LNHNV, CDR2 YYDKDF (reference sequence). The CDR3 runs to 14 residues. The CDR3 DNA sequence: TGTGCCACCAGCCCTCGGACTAACAAAGAGACCCAGTACTTC. It yields the protein CATSPRTNKETQYF.

This CDR3 reads CASSARDFSYEQYF. As DNA, the CDR3 is TGTGCCAGCAGTGCCCGGGACTTCTCCTACGAGCAGTACTTC. The J gene is TRBJ2-7, the V gene TRBV6-5; D might be TRBD2 (6 bases). CDR3 length: 14 amino acids. V lost 5 bases and J lost 0, with 11 bases in between. Germline values: CDR1 MNHEY, CDR2 SVGAGI.

The table lists this clonotype with a few counts. The rearrangement uses TRBV12-3 or TRBV12-4 and TRBJ2-5, with TRBD2 matching over 8 bases. The J call is doubtful: the DNA matches TRBJ2-7 better. The CDR3 covers 16 residues. The CDR3: CASSPTGAGARSEQYF. For the CDR3, the DNA is TGTGCCAGCAGTCCCACAGGAGCGGGGGCTCGGAGCGAGCAGTACTTC.

This chain links TRBV3-1 with TRBJ2-1; D not resolved. Germline assignment: CDR1 LGHDT and CDR2 YNNKEL (reference sequence). Between the trimmed V and J ends, which lost 3 bases and 6 bases, there was a span of 6 bases. CDR3 length: 12 amino acids. CDR3 in amino acids: CASSQLANEQFF. The CDR3 bases are TGTGCCAGCAGCCAGCTCGCCAATGAGCAGTTCTTC.

The J gene is TRBJ2-5, the V gene TRBV5-1; D call uncertain. The germline gives CDR1 SGHRS, CDR2 YFSETQ. CDR3 length: 15 amino acids. V was cut by 4 bases and J by 0 bases, with 13 bases left in between. This CDR3 is CASSAPEQNQETQYF. CDR3 nucleotides: TGCGCCAGCAGCGCTCCGGAACAGAACCAAGAGACCCAGTACTTC.

This chain connects TRBV28 to TRBJ1-1; weak D call: TRBD1 (6 bases). V was trimmed by 5 bases and J by 4 bases, leaving 14 bases between them. This CDR3 has 14 amino acids. From germline, CDR1 is MDHEN and CDR2 SYDVKM. The CDR3 DNA follows: TGTGCCAGCAGTCCCCCCGGGGGGCCCACTGAAGCTTTCTTT. Protein product: CASSPPGGPTEAFF.

This clonotype was seen more than once but under ten times. This chain joins TRBV2 and TRBJ1-1, with 9 bases matching TRBD1. With 9 bases clipped from V and 6 bases from J, the junction kept 5 bases outside the gene matches. The CDR3 is 12 amino acids. Germline V gene sequence: CDR1 SNHLY, CDR2 FYNNEI. The CDR3, as DNA: TGTGCCAGGGGACAGGGAGGTTCTGAAGCTTTCTTT. This gives the protein CARGQGGSEAFF.

The chain joins TRBV6-6 to TRBJ2-5, with D possibly being TRBD1 or TRBD2 (5 bases each). CDR1 is MNHNY and CDR2 is SVGAGI in the germline V gene (reference sequence). V lost 8 bases, J lost 3 bases, and 16 bases lay in between. This CDR3 comprises 14 residues. CDR3 nucleotides: TGTGCCAGCGACTGGGGGACCCCGGAAGAGACCCAGTACTTC. Residues: CASDWGTPEETQYF.

The J gene is TRBJ2-1, the V gene TRBV20-1; D is perhaps TRBD1 (6 bases). V lost 6 bases and J lost 6, with 12 bases in between. Per germline, CDR1 DFQATT and CDR2 SNEGSKA (reference sequence). This CDR3 region has 12 residues. CDR3 coding DNA: TGCAGTGCCCCGTTAGGGGGCAATGAGCAGTTCTTC. Its translation: CSAPLGGNEQFF.

The table lists this clonotype with a few counts. The V gene is TRBV7-6, the J gene TRBJ2-5, with 8 bases aligning to TRBD2. The J call is uncertain, as TRBJ2-7 better fits the DNA end. Germline CDR1 is SGHVS and CDR2 is FNYEAQ. This CDR3 has 15 amino acids. The CDR3 DNA follows: TGTGCCAGCAGCTTCCGGGGGGGAGTATCTGGCGAGCAGTACTTC. Protein product: CASSFRGGVSGEQYF.

The gene calls are TRBV23-1 and TRBJ1-5; tentatively, D is TRBD1 (5 bases). TRBV23-1 belongs to the ORF category, with a function that is uncertain. V lost 8 bases and J 3 bases, leaving 14 bases between the germline ends. The CDR3 sequence is 14 residues long. CDR3 DNA: TGCGCCAGCCCTTCCAGGGTTATCAATCAGCCCCAGCATTTT. It yields the protein CASPSRVINQPQHF.

This clonotype appeared a few times. J is TRBJ1-6 and V is TRBV5-1, with D tentatively TRBD1 (6 bases). Germline-derived CDR1 and CDR2 are SGHRS and YFSETQ. The CDR3 sequence is 14 residues long. V was trimmed by 0 bases and J by 10 bases, leaving 11 bases between them. The CDR3 region has the DNA TGCGCCAGCAGCTTGGCGGCAGGGGACTCACCCCTCCACTTT. It encodes CASSLAAGDSPLHF.

The CDR3 DNA reads TGTGCCAGCAGCTTAGATACAGTCAGCTACAATGAGCAGTTCTTC. This codes for CASSLDTVSYNEQFF. V usage is TRBV7-9 and J usage is TRBJ2-1; D unresolved. Per the germline V gene, CDR1 is SEHNR and CDR2 is FQNEAQ (reference sequence). V dropped 1 base and J dropped 3 bases, with 10 bases sitting between them. The CDR3 totals 15 residues. The full variable domain, rest sourced from reference TRBV7-9 and TRBJ2-1, is DTGVSQNPRHKITKRGQNVTFRCDPISEHNRLYWYRQTLGQGPEFLTYFQNEAQLEKSRLLSDRFSAERPKGSFSTLEIQRTEQGDSAMYLCASSLDTVSYNEQFFGPGTRLTVL.